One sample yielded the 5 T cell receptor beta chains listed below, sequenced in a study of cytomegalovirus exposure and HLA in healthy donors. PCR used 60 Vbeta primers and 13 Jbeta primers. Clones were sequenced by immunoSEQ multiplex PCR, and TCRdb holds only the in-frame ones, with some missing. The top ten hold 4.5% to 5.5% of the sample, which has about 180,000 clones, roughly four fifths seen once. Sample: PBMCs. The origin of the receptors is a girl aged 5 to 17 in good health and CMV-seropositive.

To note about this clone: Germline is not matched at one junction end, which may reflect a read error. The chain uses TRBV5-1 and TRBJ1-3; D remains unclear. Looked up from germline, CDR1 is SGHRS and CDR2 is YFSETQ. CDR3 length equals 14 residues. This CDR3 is CAGSWSGSGNTIYF. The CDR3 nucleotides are TGCGCCGGCAGCTGGTCGGGGTCAGGAAACACCATATATTTT.

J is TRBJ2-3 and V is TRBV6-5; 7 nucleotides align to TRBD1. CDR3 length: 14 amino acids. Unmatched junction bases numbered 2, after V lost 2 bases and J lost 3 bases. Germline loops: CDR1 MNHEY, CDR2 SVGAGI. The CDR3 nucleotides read TGTGCCAGCAGTTACGCCAGGGGGACAGATACGCAGTATTTT. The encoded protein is CASSYARGTDTQYF.

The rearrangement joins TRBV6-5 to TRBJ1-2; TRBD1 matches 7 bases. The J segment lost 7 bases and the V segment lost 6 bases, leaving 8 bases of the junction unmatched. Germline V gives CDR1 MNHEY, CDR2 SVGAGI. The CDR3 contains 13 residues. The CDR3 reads CASSPGGWGGYTF. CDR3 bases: TGTGCCAGCAGCCCAGGGGGGTGGGGTGGCTACACCTTC.

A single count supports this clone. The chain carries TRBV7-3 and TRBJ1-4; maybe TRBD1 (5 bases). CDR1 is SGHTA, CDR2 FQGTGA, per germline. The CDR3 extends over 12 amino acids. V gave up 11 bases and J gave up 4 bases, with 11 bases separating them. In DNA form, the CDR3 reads TGTGCCCCAGGGCATAATAATGAAAAACTGTTTTTT. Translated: CAPGHNNEKLFF.

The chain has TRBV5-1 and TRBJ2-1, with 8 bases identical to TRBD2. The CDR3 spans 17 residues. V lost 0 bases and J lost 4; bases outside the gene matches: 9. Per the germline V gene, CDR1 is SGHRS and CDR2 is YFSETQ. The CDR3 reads CASSLEPQRGWYNEQFF. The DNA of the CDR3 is TGCGCCAGCAGCTTGGAACCACAGCGGGGGTGGTACAATGAGCAGTTCTTC.